This T cell receptor (beta chain) was sequenced in a study of blood T cell repertoires in COVID-19. The authors' processing: Amplification from reference gene primers served as the basis for estimated nucleated cell counts. Using immunoSEQ multiplex PCR, the repertoire was profiled, and TCRdb retains in-frame clones only, with some absent. The V and J calls and clone size come from that table; D and trimming were worked out from the DNA. The table includes 150,000 to 200,000 clones, about four fifths detected once. Per the germline V gene, CDR1 is SNHLY and CDR2 is FYNNEI. The CDR3 sequence is 12 residues long. V lost 6 bases, J lost 5 bases, and 11 bases lay in between.

The chain is built from TRBV2 and TRBJ2-7; D remains unclear. This receptor was obtained from a woman in her sixties or seventies with COVID-19, enrolled during active disease. The sequencing input was peripheral blood. The chain's CDR3 is CASRPWANEQYF. The CDR3, as DNA: TGTGCCAGCAGACCCTGGGCGAACGAGCAGTACTTC.